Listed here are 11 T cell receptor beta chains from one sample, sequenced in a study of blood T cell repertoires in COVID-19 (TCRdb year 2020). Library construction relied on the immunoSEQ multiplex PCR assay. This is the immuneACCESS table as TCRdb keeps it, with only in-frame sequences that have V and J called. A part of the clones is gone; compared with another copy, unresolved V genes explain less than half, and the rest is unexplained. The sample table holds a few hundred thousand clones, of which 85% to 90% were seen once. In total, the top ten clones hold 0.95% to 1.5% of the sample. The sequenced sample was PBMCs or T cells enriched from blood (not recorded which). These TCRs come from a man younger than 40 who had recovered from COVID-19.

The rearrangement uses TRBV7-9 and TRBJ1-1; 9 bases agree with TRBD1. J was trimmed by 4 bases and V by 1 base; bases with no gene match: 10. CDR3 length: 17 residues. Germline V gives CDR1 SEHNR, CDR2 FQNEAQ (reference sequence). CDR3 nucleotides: TGTGCCAGCAGCTTAGAGACAGGGGGATCTGTCGCCACTGAAGCTTTCTTT. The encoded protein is CASSLETGGSVATEAFF. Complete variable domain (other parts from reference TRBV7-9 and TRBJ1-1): DTGVSQNPRHKITKRGQNVTFRCDPISEHNRLYWYRQTLGQGPEFLTYFQNEAQLEKSRLLSDRFSAERPKGSFSTLEIQRTEQGDSAMYLCASSLETGGSVATEAFFGQGTRLTVV.

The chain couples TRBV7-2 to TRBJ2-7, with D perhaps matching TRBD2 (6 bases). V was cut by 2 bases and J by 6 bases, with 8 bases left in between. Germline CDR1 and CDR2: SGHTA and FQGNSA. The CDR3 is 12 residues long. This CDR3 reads CASSLTGVEQYF. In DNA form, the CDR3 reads TGTGCCAGCAGCTTAACGGGGGTCGAGCAGTACTTC.

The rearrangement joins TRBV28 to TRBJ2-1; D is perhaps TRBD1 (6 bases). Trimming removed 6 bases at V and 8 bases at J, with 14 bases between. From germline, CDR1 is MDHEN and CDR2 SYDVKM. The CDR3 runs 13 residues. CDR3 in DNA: TGTGCCAGCAGGCAACAGGGTAAGGATGAGCAGTTCTTC. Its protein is CASRQQGKDEQFF.

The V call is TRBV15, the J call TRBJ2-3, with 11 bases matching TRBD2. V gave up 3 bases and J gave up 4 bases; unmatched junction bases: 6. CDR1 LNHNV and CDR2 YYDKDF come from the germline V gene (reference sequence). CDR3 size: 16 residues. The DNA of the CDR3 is TGTGCCACCAGCAGGAAGACTAGCGGGATATCAGATACGCAGTATTTT. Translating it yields CATSRKTSGISDTQYF.

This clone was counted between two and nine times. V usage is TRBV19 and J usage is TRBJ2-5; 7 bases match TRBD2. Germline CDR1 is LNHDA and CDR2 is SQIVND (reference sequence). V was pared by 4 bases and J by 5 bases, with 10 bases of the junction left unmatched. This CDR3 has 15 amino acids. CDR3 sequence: CASSTTTTSKETQYF. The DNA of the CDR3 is TGTGCCAGTAGTACTACAACGACTAGCAAGGAGACCCAGTACTTC.

CDR3 amino acids: CASSYGGVSYGYTF. The CDR3 coding sequence is TGTGCCAGCAGTTACGGGGGGGTTTCCTATGGCTACACCTTC. This sequence joins TRBV28 and TRBJ1-2; possible D gene TRBD1, 5 bases. The CDR3 totals 14 residues. The V end was cut by 4 bases, the J end by 4 bases, with 13 bases between. Per the germline V gene, CDR1 is MDHEN and CDR2 is SYDVKM.

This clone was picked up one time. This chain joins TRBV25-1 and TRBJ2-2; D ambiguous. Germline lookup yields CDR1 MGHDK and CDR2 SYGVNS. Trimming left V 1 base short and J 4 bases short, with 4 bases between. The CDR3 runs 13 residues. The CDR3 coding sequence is TGTGCCAGCAGTGAATTCGGCACCGGGGAGCTGTTTTTT. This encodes CASSEFGTGELFF.

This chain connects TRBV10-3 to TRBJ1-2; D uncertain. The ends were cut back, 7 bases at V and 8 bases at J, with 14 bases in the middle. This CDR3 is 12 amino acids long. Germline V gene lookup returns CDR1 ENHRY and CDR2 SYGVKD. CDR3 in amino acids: CAITGDSQGYTF. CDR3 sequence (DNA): TGTGCCATCACGGGAGACTCTCAAGGCTACACCTTC.

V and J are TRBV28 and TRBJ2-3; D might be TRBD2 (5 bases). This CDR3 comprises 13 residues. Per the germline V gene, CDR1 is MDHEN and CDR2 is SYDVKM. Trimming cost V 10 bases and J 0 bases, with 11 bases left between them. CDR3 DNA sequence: TGTGCCATCCGGACTTCTAGCACAGATACGCAGTATTTT. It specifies CAIRTSSTDTQYF.

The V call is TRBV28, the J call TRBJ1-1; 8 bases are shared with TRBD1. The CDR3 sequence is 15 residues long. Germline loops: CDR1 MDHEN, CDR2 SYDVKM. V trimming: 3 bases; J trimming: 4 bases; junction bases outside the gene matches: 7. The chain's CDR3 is CASSFRTGLSTEAFF. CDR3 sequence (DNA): TGTGCCAGCAGTTTTCGGACAGGGTTGAGCACTGAAGCTTTCTTT.

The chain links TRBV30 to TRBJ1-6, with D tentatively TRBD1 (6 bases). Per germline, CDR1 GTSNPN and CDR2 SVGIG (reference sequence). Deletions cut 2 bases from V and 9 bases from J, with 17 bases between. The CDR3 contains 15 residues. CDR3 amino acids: CAWSKGQGTTSPLHF. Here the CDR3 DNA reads TGTGCCTGGAGTAAGGGACAAGGAACGACTTCACCCCTCCACTTT. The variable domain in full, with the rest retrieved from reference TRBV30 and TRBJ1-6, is SQTIHQWPATLVQPVGSPLSLECTVEGTSNPNLYWYRQAAGRGLQLLFYSVGIGQISSEVPQNLSASRPQDRQFILSSKKLLLSDSGFYLCAWSKGQGTTSPLHFGNGTRLTVT.